Following are 23 T cell receptor beta chains from one sample sequenced in a study of blood T cells in healthy people across ages. It was with a sample-barcoded 5' primer and a J-beta primer mix that a second PCR of roughly 7 to 12 cycles was run. TCRdb used MiXCR to reprocess the 5' RACE reads, holding one entry per CDR3 protein. The sample lists some 1.4 million distinct CDR3 sequences, approximately 38% seen once, with 7% to 9% in the top ten. The sequenced sample consisted of blood. The receptor source for this set is a woman aged 18-35 years in good health.

This clonotype was counted a few times. The genes are TRBV20-1 and TRBJ1-2; weak D call: TRBD1 (6 bases). CDR3 length: 14 residues. V was cut by 3 bases and J by 11 bases, with 22 bases left in between. The germline gives CDR1 DFQATT, CDR2 SNEGSKA (reference sequence). The CDR3: CSARVLVPGGAYTF. The CDR3 nucleotides read TGCAGTGCTAGGGTGTTAGTCCCCGGGGGCGCTTACACCTTC.

The chain uses TRBV20-1 and TRBJ2-3, with 11 bases identical to TRBD2. CDR1 and CDR2 (germline): DFQATT, SNEGSKA (reference sequence). The CDR3 loop spans 14 amino acids. Trimming removed 6 bases from V and 2 bases from J; junction bases left unmatched: 4. CDR3 sequence reads: CSAKLAGDTDTQYF. CDR3 DNA: TGCAGTGCCAAACTAGCGGGAGACACAGATACGCAGTATTTT.

The genes are TRBV6-5 and TRBJ1-6, with 7 bases identical to TRBD1. The V segment lost 2 bases and the J segment 9 bases; nucleotides outside the gene matches: 7. CDR3 length equals 15 residues. CDR1 is MNHEY, CDR2 SVGAGI, per germline. CDR3 bases: TGTGCCAGCAGTTACGAGGGGGCGTCCGGTTCACCCCTCCACTTT. Its protein is CASSYEGASGSPLHF.

This clonotype was observed once. The chain combines TRBV3-1 with TRBJ2-1, with 10 positions matching TRBD2. V was pared by 4 bases and J by 7 bases, with 13 bases of the junction left unmatched. The germline V gene has CDR1 LGHDT and CDR2 YNNKEL (reference sequence). The CDR3 is 17 residues long. The CDR3 region has the DNA TGTGCCAGCAGCCCCCGAGGAGCGGGAGGGCTAAAGAATGAGCAGTTCTTC. This translates into CASSPRGAGGLKNEQFF.

V is TRBV7-3 and J is TRBJ1-2, with D uncertain. V was trimmed by 1 base and J by 4 bases, leaving 10 bases between them. Germline-derived CDR1 and CDR2 are SGHTA and FQGTGA. The CDR3 loop spans 14 amino acids. CDR3 loop: CASSLNPTGYGYTF. In DNA form, the CDR3 reads TGTGCCAGCAGCTTAAACCCGACGGGCTATGGCTACACCTTC.

This chain uses TRBV20-1 with TRBJ2-7; D remains unclear. The ends were cut back, 5 bases at V and 5 bases at J, with 13 bases in the middle. Germline V gene lookup returns CDR1 DFQATT and CDR2 SNEGSKA (reference sequence). The CDR3 length is 12 residues. The CDR3 sequence: CSAPLSRHEQYF. CDR3 bases: TGCAGTGCTCCCCTGTCCCGCCACGAGCAGTACTTC.

The chain is built from TRBV19 and TRBJ2-7; 9 bases align to TRBD1. V shed 6 bases and J 4 bases; nucleotides not matched to a gene: 10. This CDR3 is built from 15 residues. Germline V gene data show CDR1 as LNHDA and CDR2 as SQIVND (reference sequence). The CDR3 sequence is CASRGGQGPKYEQYF. In nucleotides, the CDR3 is TGTGCCAGTAGGGGAGGACAGGGGCCTAAATACGAGCAGTACTTC.

As to this clonotype: A much larger clonotype is one base distant, so this may be a read error. The J gene is TRBJ1-2, the V gene TRBV20-1, with D uncertain. The CDR3 length is 11 residues. The germline CDR1 and CDR2 sequences are DFQATT and SNEGSKA (reference sequence). DNA for the CDR3: TGCAGTGCGCGTCAAGGCTATGGCCACACCTTC. Amino acids: CSARQGYGHTF.

V is TRBV20-1 and J is TRBJ2-7; 9 bases line up with TRBD1. Germline CDR1 DFQATT, CDR2 SNEGSKA (reference sequence). V was pared by 1 base and J by 1 base, with 5 bases of the junction left unmatched. The CDR3 covers 15 residues. The CDR3 protein is CSARGDRDRSYEQYF. In DNA, the CDR3 is TGCAGTGCTAGAGGGGACAGGGATAGGTCCTACGAGCAGTACTTC.

V gene TRBV21-1 combines with J gene TRBJ1-5. TRBV21-1 is termed a pseudogene. This CDR3 comprises 16 residues. CDR3 DNA sequence: TGTGCCAGCAGGGGGGGGTGGGAGGACGGGCATCAGCCCCAGCATTTT. Translation gives CASRGGWEDGHQPQHF.

Of note for this clonotype: A read error may account for a junction end that differs from germline. The genes are TRBV11-1 and TRBJ2-5; TRBD1 matches at 7 bases. The J call may be wrong; the DNA end is better matched by TRBJ2-7. The CDR3 sequence is 21 residues long. In germline, CDR1 is SGHAT, CDR2 FQDESV (reference sequence). The CDR3 here is CASNLLRESVLGQPTAYEQYF. CDR3 in DNA: TGTGCCAGCAACTTACTACGTGAATCGGTTCTGGGACAGCCGACTGCCTACGAGCAGTACTTC.

This clonotype was observed a few times. The rearrangement uses TRBV28 and TRBJ2-4; 11 bases are a match to TRBD2. The CDR3 is made up of 15 amino acids. Germline values: CDR1 MDHEN, CDR2 SYDVKM. The V and J ends lost 4 bases and 9 bases, in that order; junction bases with no gene match: 8. CDR3 protein: CASSSVAGGPPIQYF. DNA for the CDR3: TGTGCCAGCAGTTCTGTAGCGGGGGGGCCACCCATTCAGTACTTC.

CDR3 region: CASSRTGTSESYEQYF. The CDR3 region has the DNA TGCGCCAGCAGCCGGACCGGGACTAGCGAATCCTACGAGCAGTACTTC. The chain has TRBV4-1 and TRBJ2-7; 10 bases fit TRBD2. Germline assignment: CDR1 MGHRA and CDR2 YSYEKL. V lost 4 bases to trimming and J lost 1 base; unmatched junction nucleotides: 7. This CDR3 contains 16 residues.

CDR3 loop: CASSRLTSFSGELFF. Written as DNA, the CDR3 is TGTGCCAGCAGCAGGCTCACTAGCTTCTCCGGGGAGCTGTTTTTT. This chain links TRBV12-3 or TRBV12-4 with TRBJ2-2, with a possible D match to TRBD2 (6 bases). Trimming removed 6 bases at V and 6 bases at J, with 17 bases between. The CDR3 runs to 15 residues.

J is TRBJ2-5 and V is TRBV28; D is perhaps TRBD1 (5 bases). The J call may be incorrect, as the DNA end agrees better with TRBJ2-7. Germline V gene sequence: CDR1 MDHEN, CDR2 SYDVKM. The CDR3 covers 14 residues. The CDR3 is CASRFFRDSYEQYF. The CDR3 DNA follows: TGTGCCAGCAGATTCTTCAGGGACTCCTACGAGCAGTACTTC.

The rearrangement joins TRBV5-1 to TRBJ2-5; D possibly corresponds to TRBD2 (5 bases). This CDR3 is built from 16 residues. The germline CDR1 and CDR2 sequences are SGHRS and YFSETQ. V lost 4 bases to trimming and J lost 1 base, with 17 bases between them. The DNA for the CDR3 is TGCGCCAGCAGCCCTCGGCCGGGGTGGCTCCAAGAGACCCAGTACTTC. This translates into CASSPRPGWLQETQYF.

CDR3 DNA: TGTGCCAGCAGTGCCTGGGGACTAGCGGGCACAGATACGCAGTATTTT. It encodes CASSAWGLAGTDTQYF. This sequence joins TRBV28 and TRBJ2-3, with TRBD2 matching over 11 bases. The J segment lost 1 base and the V segment lost 5 bases, leaving 5 bases of the junction unmatched. CDR3 size: 16 residues. Germline-derived CDR1 and CDR2 are MDHEN and SYDVKM.

This clonotype turned up a few times. V and J are TRBV2 and TRBJ2-3; D call uncertain. V was trimmed by 6 bases and J by 0 bases, leaving 10 bases between them. Looked up from germline, CDR1 is SNHLY and CDR2 is FYNNEI. This CDR3 spans 14 amino acids. The CDR3 nucleotides are TGTGCCAGCAGAGAGGCCGGAAGCACAGATACGCAGTATTTT. It translates to CASREAGSTDTQYF.

The V gene is TRBV20-1, the J gene TRBJ2-1; D remains ambiguous. The germline CDR1 and CDR2 sequences are DFQATT and SNEGSKA (reference sequence). The CDR3 extends over 15 amino acids. The ends were cut back, 1 base at V and 0 bases at J, with 10 bases in the middle. The CDR3 nucleotides are TGCAGTGCTAGAGCCGCGGTCCTCTCCTACAATGAGCAGTTCTTC. Translating gives CSARAAVLSYNEQFF.

In this sample, this clonotype turned up many times. V usage is TRBV7-2 and J usage is TRBJ2-3; the D is unclear. CDR3 length: 13 residues. Germline V CDR1 and CDR2: SGHTA, FQGNSA. Between the trimmed V and J ends, which lost 1 base and 4 bases, there was a span of 6 bases. As DNA, the CDR3 is TGTGCCAGCAGCTTAGAGGTACCAGATACGCAGTATTTT. It translates to CASSLEVPDTQYF.

The chain uses TRBV13 and TRBJ2-3; 9 nucleotides align to TRBD2. The V and J ends lost 7 bases and 1 base, in that order; junction bases with no gene match: 6. The CDR3 is 15 amino acids. CDR1 is PRHDT and CDR2 is FYEKMQ in the germline V gene (reference sequence). The CDR3 region is CASTERTSGTDTQYF. CDR3 sequence (DNA): TGTGCCAGCACCGAGAGGACTAGCGGCACAGATACGCAGTATTTT.

The rearrangement uses TRBV20-1 and TRBJ2-7, with D possibly matching TRBD2 (6 bases). The CDR3 contains 14 residues. The V end was cut by 0 bases, the J end by 7 bases, with 16 bases between. Germline-derived CDR1 and CDR2 are DFQATT and SNEGSKA (reference sequence). CDR3 in amino acids: CSARDVGSRDEQYF. The DNA of the CDR3 is TGCAGTGCTAGAGATGTCGGGAGTAGGGATGAGCAGTACTTC.

The J gene is TRBJ2-1, the V gene TRBV4-1; D is uncertain. The ends were cut back, 3 bases at V and 10 bases at J, with 13 bases in the middle. CDR3 length equals 13 residues. CDR1 MGHRA and CDR2 YSYEKL come from the germline V gene. The CDR3 nucleotides read TGCGCCAGCAGCCAGTCATGGTCCTACGAGCAGTTCTTC. It specifies CASSQSWSYEQFF.